The 23 T cell receptor beta chains presented below share a single source sample, sequenced in a study of breast tumors, draining lymph nodes, adjacent tissues. Each CDR3 protein is one row after TCRdb ran MiXCR on the multiplex PCR reads. The table shows approximately 300,000 distinct CDR3 sequences, with 30% occurring only once. Axillary draining lymph nodes of breast cancer patients supplied the node samples. Sequences were obtained from axillary lymph node tissue. The receptors were sampled from a female donor with breast cancer. Some clones in this sample may be carry-over from other donors' samples.

As to this clonotype: Since a much larger clone is just one base distant, this may be a read error. This sequence joins TRBV30 and TRBJ2-5; weak D call: TRBD1 (6 bases). CDR1 and CDR2 (germline): GTSNPN, SVGIG (reference sequence). The CDR3 contains 13 residues. The CDR3 nucleotides read TGTGCCTGGAGTGTACAAGCAGGGGAGACCCAGCACTTC. It translates to CAWSVQAGETQHF.

This clonotype was recorded many times. The chain couples TRBV7-9 to TRBJ1-6, with 9 bases aligning to TRBD1. Germline trimming cut 4 bases from V and 9 bases from J; bases unmatched to any gene: 13. Germline loops: CDR1 SEHNR, CDR2 FQNEAQ (reference sequence). The CDR3 contains 17 residues. CDR3: CASSSHELTGGSSPLHF. Here the CDR3 DNA reads TGTGCCAGCAGCTCACACGAACTGACAGGGGGTAGTTCACCCCTCCACTTT.

This clonotype was found once. Being one base from a much bigger clone, this may be a read error. The chain couples TRBV27 to TRBJ1-2; 7 nucleotides align to TRBD1. This CDR3 is built from 14 residues. Germline CDR1 reads MNHEY; CDR2 reads SMNVEV (reference sequence). The DNA for the CDR3 is TGTGCCAGCAGTTCGACAGGGATGGACCATGGCTTCACCTTC. Protein: CASSSTGMDHGFTF.

This clonotype occurred a few times. The gene calls are TRBV30 and TRBJ2-3, with 8 bases fitting TRBD2. Germline lookup yields CDR1 GTSNPN and CDR2 SVGIG (reference sequence). The CDR3 spans 13 residues. V dropped 8 bases and J dropped 1; count of bases not matched to a gene: 5. The chain's CDR3 is CAVSGSGTDTQYF. CDR3 DNA sequence: TGTGCCGTAAGCGGGAGCGGCACAGATACGCAGTATTTT.

This clonotype was counted between two and nine times. The chain has TRBV28 and TRBJ1-3; 8 bases match TRBD1. The V and J ends lost 11 bases and 4 bases, in that order; junction bases with no gene match: 4. CDR1 and CDR2 (germline): MDHEN, SYDVKM. The CDR3 has 12 residues. The CDR3 nucleotides read TGTGCCGGACAGGGTACGGGAAACACCATATATTTT. It codes for CAGQGTGNTIYF.

This clonotype was counted ten times or more. Here the CDR3 DNA reads TGTGCCATCAGTGAGTCGGGGGGGGACTTTGGACCGGGGGAGCAGTACTTC. Encoded protein: CAISESGGDFGPGEQYF. The V call is TRBV10-3, the J call TRBJ2-7, with 7 nucleotides matching TRBD2. This CDR3 comprises 17 residues. Germline V CDR1 and CDR2: ENHRY, SYGVKD. V lost 0 bases to trimming and J lost 7 bases; unmatched junction nucleotides: 15.

This clonotype appeared once. This may stem from a read error, because a much larger clone lies one nucleotide away. Because the CDR3's place on the DNA is in doubt, the DNA is left out and the CDR3 is given as listed by TCRdb. This rearrangement joins TRBV7-9 to TRBJ2-2; the table's D call, TRBD2, has no DNA check behind it. Germline CDR1 reads SEHNR; CDR2 reads FQNEAQ (reference sequence). The CDR3 spans 18 residues, counting both ends. CDR3 loop: CASSLHGVAGGNTGELLF.

This clonotype has at least ten counts. This sequence joins TRBV20-1 and TRBJ2-7; 10 bases are shared with TRBD2. Trimming removed 0 bases from V and 7 bases from J; junction bases left unmatched: 12. Germline-derived CDR1 and CDR2 are DFQATT and SNEGSKA (reference sequence). The CDR3 totals 16 residues. The CDR3 region is CSARDMGAGGPGEQYF. DNA of the CDR3: TGCAGTGCTAGAGATATGGGAGCGGGAGGGCCGGGAGAGCAGTACTTC.

This clonotype was picked up many times. The chain joins TRBV7-2 to TRBJ2-3; no clear D gene. The CDR3 consists of 13 residues. V lost 1 base and J lost 6, with 8 bases in between. The germline V gene encodes CDR1 SGHTA and CDR2 FQGNSA. The CDR3 protein is CASSLEARDTQYF. CDR3 coding DNA: TGTGCCAGCAGCTTAGAAGCGCGTGATACGCAGTATTTT.

This clonotype has ten or more counts. The chain joins TRBV6-6 to TRBJ2-5, with 9 bases lining up with TRBD2. Germline loops: CDR1 MNHNY, CDR2 SVGAGI (reference sequence). This CDR3 comprises 15 residues. Germline trimming cut 6 bases from V and 5 bases from J; bases unmatched to any gene: 10. CDR3 loop: CASSNPGLATETQYF. The CDR3 region has the DNA TGTGCCAGCAGCAACCCGGGACTAGCCACGGAGACCCAGTACTTC.

This clonotype was detected only a few times. Since a much larger clone is just one base distant, this may be a read error. The chain links TRBV5-5 to TRBJ2-3; 7 nucleotides align to TRBD2. V lost 4 bases to trimming and J lost 5 bases; unmatched junction nucleotides: 13. The CDR3 has 16 residues. Germline CDR1 is SGHKS and CDR2 is YYEKEE (reference sequence). The CDR3 DNA reads TGTGCCAGCAGCCCCACTAGCGCGAGGGCCTTAGATACGCAGTATTTT. The encoded protein is CASSPTSARALDTQYF.

There are many counts of this clonotype. The V and J genes are TRBV29-1 and TRBJ1-2, with D maybe TRBD1 (5 bases). V was clipped by 5 bases and J by 7 bases, with 11 bases between them. The CDR3 is 11 residues long. The germline V gene encodes CDR1 SQVTM and CDR2 ANQGSEA. The CDR3 reads CSVSRQGGYTF. The CDR3 coding sequence is TGCAGCGTTTCGCGGCAGGGTGGCTACACCTTC.

Many counts were recorded for this clonotype. This chain connects TRBV14 to TRBJ2-5; 14 positions agree with TRBD2. Germline CDR1 and CDR2: SGHDN and FVKESK. The length of the CDR3 is 20 residues. J lost 1 base, V lost 4 bases, and 14 bases had no gene match. The CDR3 here is CASSRWPGLAGESLQETQYF. CDR3 DNA: TGTGCCAGCAGCCGGTGGCCGGGACTAGCGGGAGAGTCCCTCCAAGAGACCCAGTACTTC.

About this clonotype itself: A single base separates this from a much larger clone, so it may be a read error. This chain joins TRBV19 and TRBJ2-7; 7 bases line up with TRBD1. This CDR3 is built from 16 residues. Germline trimming cut 2 bases from V and 3 bases from J; bases unmatched to any gene: 10. Per germline, CDR1 LNHDA and CDR2 SQIVND (reference sequence). The CDR3, as DNA: TGTGCCAGTAGTATAAGTCTAGGGGACAGAGGCTACGAGCAGTACTTC. Protein product: CASSISLGDRGYEQYF.

The V and J genes are TRBV5-1 and TRBJ2-5, with D perhaps assigned TRBD1 or TRBD2 (5 bases each). Germline V lookup: CDR1 SGHRS, CDR2 YFSETQ. This CDR3 has 13 amino acids. V lost 2 bases and J lost 3, with 8 bases in between. For the CDR3, the DNA is TGCGCCAGCAGCTTCGGGGCAGAAGAGACCCAGTACTTC. This gives the protein CASSFGAEETQYF.

Remarks on this clonotype: A much larger clone sits a single nucleotide away, making a read error possible. The rearrangement uses TRBV7-2 and TRBJ2-7; 11 bases agree with TRBD2. The CDR3 has 15 amino acids. The V gene's germline CDR1 is SGHTA and CDR2 FQGNSA. Written as DNA, the CDR3 is TGTGCCAGCACCGTAGCGGGAGGGCCTTCCTACGAGCAGCACTTC. This encodes CASTVAGGPSYEQHF.

This clonotype was picked up many times. The chain links TRBV11-2 to TRBJ2-3, with D possibly TRBD2 on 8 matching bases. Germline V gene lookup returns CDR1 SGHAT and CDR2 FQNNGV. Trimming removed 3 bases at V and 3 bases at J, with 16 bases between. CDR3 length: 16 amino acids. CDR3 sequence: CASSFRGGQLTDTQYF. The CDR3 region has the DNA TGTGCCAGCAGCTTTCGGGGGGGACAGCTGACAGATACGCAGTATTTT.

The rearrangement uses TRBV19 and TRBJ2-2, with no clear D. V lost 6 bases to trimming and J lost 6 bases, with 20 bases between them. This CDR3 is 16 amino acids long. In germline, CDR1 is LNHDA, CDR2 SQIVND (reference sequence). The CDR3 is CASSSETQVAAGELFF. DNA of the CDR3: TGTGCCAGTAGCTCCGAGACCCAGGTCGCGGCCGGGGAGCTGTTTTTT. The full variable domain, its missing parts supplied by reference TRBV19 and TRBJ2-2, is DGGITQSPKYLFRKEGQNVTLSCEQNLNHDAMYWYRQDPGQGLRLIYYSQIVNDFQKGDIAEGYSVSREKKESFPLTVTSAQKNPTAFYLCASSSETQVAAGELFFGEGSRLTVL.

Points on this clonotype: Because it lacks the conserved phenylalanine or tryptophan at the end, this CDR3 is likely a read error. The chain combines TRBV10-3 with TRBJ2-7; 8 positions match TRBD1. The CDR3 runs 12 residues. Germline CDR1 reads ENHRY; CDR2 reads SYGVKD. Trimming took 7 bases from V and 6 from J; bases not matched to a gene: 5. The chain's CDR3 is CAIKADRGEQYC. The DNA for the CDR3 is TGTGCCATCAAGGCAGACAGGGGCGAGCAGTACTGC.

This clonotype was recorded many times. This sequence joins TRBV11-2 and TRBJ1-5, with 11 bases identical to TRBD1. After removal of 5 bases from V and 3 bases from J, the junction contained 3 bases not matched to a gene. Germline CDR1 reads SGHAT; CDR2 reads FQNNGV. The CDR3 covers 15 residues. CDR3 in DNA: TGTGCCAGCAGCCCGGGACAGGGGGACAATCAGCCCCAGCATTTT. Translating it yields CASSPGQGDNQPQHF.

This clonotype was recorded a few times. The V call is TRBV6-1, the J call TRBJ1-5; D is perhaps TRBD1 (6 bases). The CDR3 runs 15 residues. CDR1 and CDR2 (germline): MNHNS, SASEGT. V lost 2 bases and J 6 bases, leaving 14 bases between the germline ends. CDR3: CASSERTTGTQPQHF. The CDR3 nucleotides read TGTGCCAGCAGTGAAAGAACAACAGGGACTCAGCCCCAGCATTTT.

This clonotype has at least ten counts. This sequence joins TRBV9 and TRBJ2-1, with TRBD1 matching over 7 bases. This CDR3 is built from 15 residues. V lost 0 bases, J lost 5 bases, and 5 bases stayed unmatched. Germline lookup yields CDR1 SGDLS and CDR2 YYNGEE. This CDR3 is CASSVVDRAHNEQFF. The DNA for the CDR3 is TGTGCCAGCAGCGTAGTTGACAGGGCACACAATGAGCAGTTCTTC.

The chain joins TRBV18 to TRBJ2-7; 10 bases fit TRBD1. CDR3 length equals 15 residues. After removal of 3 bases from V and 4 bases from J, the junction contained 6 bases not matched to a gene. CDR1 and CDR2 from the germline V gene are KGHSH and LQKENI. The chain's CDR3 is CASSPSTGGRYEQYF. The CDR3 DNA reads TGTGCCAGCTCACCCTCGACAGGGGGCCGGTACGAGCAGTACTTC.